A selection of T cell receptor beta chains follows, all from one sample in a study of T cells after yellow fever vaccination. TCRdb recomputed calls from the 5' RACE reads with MiXCR, one row per CDR3 protein. Of more than 50,000 distinct CDR3 sequences listed, around 6.1% were seen once; the top ten hold 31%. The material sequenced was PBMCs, either bulk or a sorted T-cell subset (CD4+, CD8+, memory, or dextramer-sorted; not recorded which), taken on the day of the yellow fever booster vaccination. These receptor sequences come from a man aged 18 to 29 who received the YFV17D yellow fever vaccine. Both conserved end residues are part of each CDR3. D genes are given only for firm matches. Size is omitted from some rows. Given values are once, few, many or a class for expanded clones.

CDR3 protein,CDR3 DNA,D gene,clone size,J gene,V gene
CASSMAGYSPLHF,TGTGCCAGTAGTATGGCGGGGTATTCACCCCTCCACTTT,.,few,TRBJ1-6,TRBV19
CASSQGAGWTGGANVLTF,TGTGCCAGCAGCCAAGGGGCGGGCTGGACAGGCGGGGCCAACGTCCTGACTTTC,TRBD1,many,TRBJ2-6,TRBV4-2
CASSPRTGVNTEAFF,TGTGCCAGCAGCCCTAGGACAGGCGTGAACACTGAAGCTTTCTTT,TRBD1,.,TRBJ1-1,TRBV7-8
CATSDRAGGADPYNEQFF,TGTGCCACCAGTGATCGGGCGGGCGGGGCCGATCCTTACAATGAGCAGTTCTTC,.,few,TRBJ2-1,TRBV24-1
CASSIDRGFNQPQHF,TGTGCCAGCAGTATCGACAGGGGGTTCAATCAGCCCCAGCATTTT,TRBD1,.,TRBJ1-5,TRBV12-3/TRBV12-4
CSVEGAPGEGETQYF,TGCAGCGTTGAAGGCGCGCCAGGGGAGGGGGAGACCCAGTACTTC,.,.,TRBJ2-5,TRBV29-1
CASNLGTSGGSYNEQFF,TGTGCCAGCAACCTCGGGACTAGCGGGGGGTCCTACAATGAGCAGTTCTTC,TRBD2,.,TRBJ2-1,TRBV12-3/TRBV12-4
CASSYREQETQYF,TGTGCCAGCAGTTACCGGGAACAAGAGACCCAGTACTTC,.,many,TRBJ2-5,TRBV6-2/TRBV6-3
CASSPGQGRNEQFF,TGTGCCAGCAGCCCCGGACAGGGGCGGAATGAGCAGTTCTTC,TRBD1,many,TRBJ2-1,TRBV12-3/TRBV12-4
CSAPTGRDTGELFF,TGCAGTGCTCCGACAGGAAGGGACACCGGGGAGCTGTTTTTT,.,many,TRBJ2-2,TRBV20-1
CSIRTGDNYGYTF,TGCAGCATTAGGACAGGGGATAACTATGGCTACACCTTC,TRBD1,many,TRBJ1-2,TRBV29-1
CASSSGLAGGAKNIQYF,TGTGCCAGCAGCTCAGGTTTAGCGGGGGGAGCCAAAAACATTCAGTACTTC,TRBD2,.,TRBJ2-4,TRBV5-4
CASSSRWSEAFF,TGCGCCAGCAGCTCCAGGTGGTCTGAAGCTTTCTTT,.,many,TRBJ1-1,TRBV5-1
CASSLAGGDGYTF,TGTGCCAGCAGCTTGGCCGGGGGTGATGGCTACACCTTC,.,.,TRBJ1-2,TRBV5-4
CASSTSGGPFEQFF,TGTGCCAGCAGTACTAGCGGGGGGCCCTTTGAGCAGTTCTTC,TRBD2,many,TRBJ2-1,TRBV27
CASSPYRGRWDEAFF,TGTGCCAGCTCACCATATCGGGGGCGATGGGACGAAGCTTTCTTT,.,.,TRBJ1-1,TRBV18